Sequencing of this T cell receptor beta chain was carried out in a study of OX40 agonist ivuxolimab in advanced cancers. Study summary: Partial responses were recorded for three patients, including one with hepatocellular carcinoma and two with cutaneous melanoma.

From germline, CDR1 is SGHVS and CDR2 FNYEAQ. There are 15 residues in the CDR3. The ends lost 4 bases at V and 3 bases at J; junction bases unmatched: 5. Whole-study findings and limits: On average, CD8+ T cells had more expanded clones than CD4+.

The data were produced by immunoSEQ multiplex PCR, yet TCRdb's version contains in-frame clones alone and is incomplete. Of about 44,000 clones in the sample, about 87% are singletons; the top ten hold 40% to 55%. Worth noting for this clone: The antigen remains undetermined.

V gene TRBV7-6 combines with J gene TRBJ2-7; 11 bases are shared with TRBD1. The receptor's source is an adult with an advanced solid tumor such as melanoma, head and neck, liver or kidney cancer. Source: CD4+ or CD8+ T cells sorted from blood, taken in a trial of the OX40 agonist ivuxolimab. CDR3 sequence: CASSSGDRGVYEQYF. Here the CDR3 DNA reads TGTGCCAGCAGCTCGGGGGACAGGGGGGTCTACGAGCAGTACTTC.